This T cell receptor (beta chain) was recorded in a study of T cells in severe cutaneous drug reactions. Study summary: Only probable or definite SJS/TEN or DRESS cases by RegiSCAR were enrolled. Collected from acute- or recovery-stage patients: blister fluids/cells and PBMC.

The CDR3 covers 16 residues. CDR1 ENHRY and CDR2 SYGVKD come from the germline V gene. On this clonotype itself: Its antigen is unidentified.

TCR subtype-specific primers in iRepertoire multiplex PCR prepared libraries for bulk and single-cell sequencing. After re-calling the multiplex PCR reads, TCRdb lists one entry per CDR3 protein, DNA absent. This listing includes approximately 6,900 distinct CDR3 sequences. Carbamazepine had induced Stevens-Johnson syndrome or toxic epidermal necrolysis in the sequenced donors. Study results and caveats: A public TCRbeta CDR3 appeared in all seven CBZ-SJS/TEN blister samples, averaging 13.57%. Carbamazepine-induced Stevens-Johnson syndrome or toxic epidermal necrolysis patients showed strongly raised TRBV12-4, 25% to 35% in blister cells and 4% to 6% in PBMC.

Sequenced input: cells from a skin blister. This sequence originates from a human donor with toxic epidermal necrolysis, a severe cutaneous drug reaction. The chain combines TRBV10-3 with TRBJ2-7; absent DNA, TCRdb's TRBD1 call cannot be checked. The CDR3: CAISGDPQGASYEQYF.